This T cell receptor beta chain derives from a study of blood T cell repertoires in COVID-19. In the source study's methods: For nucleated cells, counts were estimated from reference gene primer amplification. Some clones are missing from TCRdb's copy, which holds only in-frame ones; the method was immunoSEQ multiplex PCR. That table furnishes V, J and clone size, whereas the DNA furnished D and trimming. The table records around 300,000 clones, 88% of them present only once. All enrollees were roughly 18 to 89 years old and from about 24 US areas. Donors in Cohort 3 who had recovered were those with two negative PCRs, healthcare professional clearance, or resolution of their symptoms. The sequence was collected from a young woman who had recovered from COVID-19. Sequenced sample: PBMCs or T cells enriched from blood (not recorded which).

In nucleotides, the CDR3 is TGTGCCAGCAGGGTGGGACAGGCGTCCACCGGGGAGCTGTTTTTT. Translation: CASRVGQASTGELFF. The chain employs TRBV28 and TRBJ2-2, with 8 bases matching TRBD1. Germline V gene lookup returns CDR1 MDHEN and CDR2 SYDVKM. J gave up 4 bases and V 6 bases, and 7 bases lay outside the gene matches. The CDR3 consists of 15 residues.